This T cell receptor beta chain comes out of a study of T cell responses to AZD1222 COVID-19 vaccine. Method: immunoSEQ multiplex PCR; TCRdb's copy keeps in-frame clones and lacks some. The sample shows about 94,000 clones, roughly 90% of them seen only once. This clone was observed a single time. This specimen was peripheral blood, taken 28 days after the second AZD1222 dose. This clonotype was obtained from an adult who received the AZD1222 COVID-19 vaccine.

CDR3 DNA: TGTGCCAGCAGTTCCAAGATCGGGCGAACTGAAGCTTTCTTT. Protein product: CASSSKIGRTEAFF. The J gene is TRBJ1-1, the V gene TRBV6-2 or TRBV6-3; D is unclear. Germline CDR1 reads MNHEY; CDR2 reads SVGEGT. This CDR3 contains 14 residues. V lost 4 bases and J 5 bases, leaving 14 bases between the germline ends.